This T cell receptor (beta chain) was captured by sequencing in a study of human T cells and chemical hapten exposure. Turning to the study itself: Researchers reported sensitizing a roughly 2 cm by roughly 2 cm upper inner arm skin site with 2% DPC. Diagnoses of alopecia areata, totalis or universalis occurred in mostly female patients. General study points: Alopecia affecting every donor means their immune response may not match healthy people's.

Time point reported: patch test 3, about 24 weeks after DPC sensitization. The treatment: therapeutic diphenylcyclopropenone sensitization with weekly scalp DPC. Prior to each patch test being applied, blood was drawn. The CDR3 extends over 14 amino acids. V was pared by 4 bases and J by 5 bases, with 4 bases of the junction left unmatched. Germline V gene data show CDR1 as SGHTA and CDR2 as FQGTGA. In its sample, this clonotype was seen many times. Its antigen is not identified. TCRdb passed the RACE reads through MiXCR, listing each CDR3 protein once. This sample has 82,000 or so distinct CDR3 sequences, with 13% found just once.

This chain connects TRBV7-3 to TRBJ2-2; 7 nucleotides align to TRBD1. The starting material was whole blood, obtained in connection with sensitization to the hapten diphenylcyclopropenone (DPC). This TCR derives from a woman aged 45 to 65 with alopecia areata. Some clones in this sample may be carry-over from other donors' samples. CDR3 residues: CASSSEGATGELFF. CDR3 in DNA: TGTGCCAGCAGCTCTGAGGGGGCGACCGGGGAGCTGTTTTTT.